Shown below are 9 T cell receptor beta chains from a single sample sequenced in a study of blood T cell repertoires in COVID-19. The method was immunoSEQ multiplex PCR; TCRdb's version includes in-frame clones alone and lacks a portion of them. The sample shows 100,000 to 150,000 clones, roughly 82% of them seen only once. The sample consisted of peripheral blood. Every receptor here comes from a human donor in a cohort sampled during active COVID-19.

The chain has TRBV4-1 and TRBJ1-3; D is possibly TRBD1 (5 bases). Germline loops: CDR1 MGHRA, CDR2 YSYEKL. V shed 4 bases and J shed 0 bases, with 13 bases lying between them. CDR3 size: 16 residues. The DNA of the CDR3 is TGCGCCAGCAGCCCGACAGTTCCCTCCTCTGGAAACACCATATATTTT. Amino acid sequence: CASSPTVPSSGNTIYF.

This chain joins TRBV3-1 (or the pseudogene TRBV3-2) and TRBJ1-2, with 12 bases lining up with TRBD1. Germline trimming cut 0 bases from V and 6 bases from J; bases unmatched to any gene: 5. CDR1 and CDR2 from the germline V gene are LGHDT and YNNKEL (reference sequence). The CDR3 extends over 16 amino acids. The CDR3 reads CASSQDRDRGRDGYTF. In DNA form, the CDR3 reads TGTGCCAGCAGCCAAGACCGGGACAGGGGGCGCGATGGCTACACCTTC.

This clone came up a few times. The J gene is TRBJ2-7, the V gene TRBV6-6, with D possibly being TRBD2 (6 bases). The CDR3 is 13 residues long. CDR1 MNHNY and CDR2 SVGAGI come from the germline V gene (reference sequence). V gave up 8 bases and J gave up 3 bases, with 14 bases separating them. The chain's CDR3 is CASRSGQGYEQYF. CDR3 DNA sequence: TGTGCCAGCCGTAGCGGCCAAGGCTACGAGCAGTACTTC.

V is TRBV7-2 and J is TRBJ1-1, with D unclear. CDR3 length: 14 amino acids. Germline V CDR1 and CDR2: SGHTA, FQGNSA. With 2 bases removed from V and 1 base from J, the gap between germline ends came to 8 bases. The CDR3 bases are TGTGCCAGCAGCTTACAAACGGGGAACACTGAAGCTTTCTTT. Translation gives CASSLQTGNTEAFF.

The V gene is TRBV3-1 (or the pseudogene TRBV3-2), the J gene TRBJ2-7, with D perhaps matching TRBD2 (5 bases). With 4 bases removed from V and 2 bases from J, the gap between germline ends came to 15 bases. This CDR3 is built from 15 residues. Per germline, CDR1 LGHDT and CDR2 YNNKEL (reference sequence). CDR3 protein: CASSPTASRTYEQYF. In DNA, the CDR3 is TGTGCCAGCAGCCCGACCGCTAGCCGGACCTACGAGCAGTACTTC.

The chain recombines TRBV5-1 with TRBJ2-5, with TRBD1 matching over 8 bases. CDR1 is SGHRS, CDR2 YFSETQ, per germline. V shed 4 bases and J 4 bases; nucleotides not matched to a gene: 6. The CDR3 covers 14 residues. This CDR3 reads CASSLTGAAETQYF. The CDR3 DNA sequence: TGCGCCAGCAGCCTGACAGGGGCAGCAGAGACCCAGTACTTC. Full variable domain (outside the CDR3, taken from reference TRBV5-1 and TRBJ2-5): KAGVTQTPRYLIKTRGQQVTLSCSPISGHRSVSWYQQTPGQGLQFLFEYFSETQRNKGNFPGRFSGRQFSNSRSEMNVSTLELGDSALYLCASSLTGAAETQYFGPGTRLLVL.

The chain combines TRBV30 with TRBJ2-1, with D possibly TRBD2 on 6 matching bases. The germline CDR1 and CDR2 sequences are GTSNPN and SVGIG (reference sequence). The CDR3 extends over 14 amino acids. Deletions cut 6 bases from V and 1 base from J, with 13 bases between. The CDR3 DNA reads TGTGCCTGCCCTGGACGGGGGTCCTACAATGAGCAGTTCTTC. It codes for CACPGRGSYNEQFF.

The sample holds a few counts of this clone. The chain couples TRBV2 to TRBJ2-7; unclear D gene. Germline assignment: CDR1 SNHLY and CDR2 FYNNEI. The CDR3 consists of 11 residues. Trimming left V 6 bases short and J 2 bases short, with 5 bases between. CDR3 DNA sequence: TGTGCCAGCAGGGCCACCTACGAGCAGTACTTC. Amino acids: CASRATYEQYF.

This clone came up a few times. This sequence joins TRBV2 and TRBJ2-7; 12 bases match TRBD2. The CDR3 extends over 14 amino acids. Germline V gene data show CDR1 as SNHLY and CDR2 as FYNNEI. V was pared by 4 bases and J by 2 bases, with 0 bases of the junction left unmatched. In DNA form, the CDR3 reads TGTGCCAGCAGTGGACTAGCGGGAGCCTACGAGCAGTACTTC. This encodes CASSGLAGAYEQYF. Full variable domain (rest looked up from reference TRBV2 and TRBJ2-7): EPEVTQTPSHQVTQMGQEVILRCVPISNHLYFYWYRQILGQKVEFLVSFYNNEISEKSEIFDDQFSVERPDGSNFTLKIRSTKLEDSAMYFCASSGLAGAYEQYFGPGTRLTVT.